One and the same sample provided the 15 T cell receptor beta chains below, sequenced in a study of response to subunit inactivated influenza vaccine (dated 2018 in TCRdb). Receptor amplification or capture employed RT-PCR. Sequenced on an Illumina HiSeq 2500. TCRdb trimmed the raw reads at Q25, called clones with MiXCR and kept productive beta chains. Each entry is one CDR3 protein sequence, shown with its most common DNA and genes. A total of around 710,000 distinct CDR3 sequences appear in this sample, about 15% of them only once. Of the sample, approximately 6.5% is held by the ten largest clones. The material sequenced was PBMCs from blood, taken around two weeks before vaccination. The origin of the receptors is a man over 45 who received an inactivated influenza vaccine. Donor details come from another sample of the same person, matched by shared clones.

V usage is TRBV7-9 and J usage is TRBJ2-2; D remains unclear. The length of the CDR3 is 15 residues. The germline gives CDR1 SEHNR, CDR2 FQNEAQ (reference sequence). V lost 2 bases to trimming and J lost 2 bases, with 9 bases between them. Here the CDR3 reads CASSLSVFNTGELFF. The CDR3 DNA follows: TGTGCCAGCAGCTTAAGCGTTTTCAACACCGGGGAGCTGTTTTTT.

The table lists this clonotype with many counts. The CDR3 spells CASSFQTGYEQYF. DNA of the CDR3: TGCGCCAGCAGCTTCCAGACAGGGTACGAGCAGTACTTC. The rearrangement uses TRBV5-1 and TRBJ2-7, with 7 bases fitting TRBD1. This CDR3 contains 13 residues. Losses at the gene ends were 2 bases for V and 4 bases for J; bases not matched to a gene: 3. Germline V gives CDR1 SGHRS, CDR2 YFSETQ.

V gene TRBV5-6 combines with J gene TRBJ2-1; D is undetermined. The V gene lost 9 bases and the J gene lost 9 bases, with 19 bases spanning the gap. Germline loops: CDR1 SGHDT, CDR2 YYEEEE. The CDR3 has 13 residues. CDR3: CAMGTGLLCEQFF. The CDR3 nucleotides are TGTGCCATGGGCACCGGGCTCCTCTGTGAGCAGTTCTTC.

This clonotype occurred many times. The chain joins TRBV5-1 to TRBJ2-3, with 7 bases identical to TRBD1. This CDR3 has 15 residues. Unmatched junction bases numbered 4, after V lost 0 bases and J lost 3 bases. Germline V gives CDR1 SGHRS, CDR2 YFSETQ. The chain's CDR3 is CASSLEGGYTDTQYF. The CDR3 nucleotides are TGCGCCAGCAGCTTGGAAGGGGGCTATACAGATACGCAGTATTTT.

The table lists this clonotype with a few counts. The rearrangement joins TRBV5-5 to TRBJ2-1; either TRBD1 or TRBD2 may fit D (6 bases each). CDR1 SGHKS and CDR2 YYEKEE come from the germline V gene (reference sequence). The CDR3 runs 16 residues. V was pared by 2 bases and J by 0 bases, with 12 bases between. As DNA, the CDR3 is TGTGCCAGCAGCTTACAGTGGGGGGCCTCCTACAATGAGCAGTTCTTC. It specifies CASSLQWGASYNEQFF.

This clonotype was counted only a few times. The rearrangement joins TRBV5-1 to TRBJ2-1, with D perhaps assigned TRBD1 or TRBD2 (6 bases each). Germline loops: CDR1 SGHRS, CDR2 YFSETQ. Trimming stripped 4 bases from V and 3 bases from J, with 23 bases between. The CDR3 spans 18 residues. In DNA, the CDR3 is TGCGCCAGCAGCCTCGGGACCGTAGGGGGGTACCTCTACAATGAGCAGTTCTTC. It specifies CASSLGTVGGYLYNEQFF.

The gene calls are TRBV7-9 and TRBJ2-1; 7 bases are a match to TRBD2. CDR1 and CDR2 from the germline V gene are SEHNR and FQNEAQ (reference sequence). V was pared by 4 bases and J by 4 bases, with 7 bases of the junction left unmatched. The CDR3 runs to 15 residues. CDR3 nucleotide sequence: TGTGCCAGCAGCTACCGGGGGGTAAATTACAATGAGCAGTTCTTC. It codes for CASSYRGVNYNEQFF.

The V gene is TRBV14, the J gene TRBJ2-2; no clear D gene. In germline, CDR1 is SGHDN, CDR2 FVKESK. V lost 8 bases and J 0 bases, leaving 13 bases between the germline ends. CDR3 size: 15 residues. The CDR3 DNA sequence: TGTGCCAGCTCCCGCTACTTCGCGAACACCGGGGAGCTGTTTTTT. Protein product: CASSRYFANTGELFF.

This clonotype has just a few counts. The genes are TRBV28 and TRBJ2-2; D is ambiguous. The germline CDR1 and CDR2 sequences are MDHEN and SYDVKM. Trimming cost V 3 bases and J 2 bases, with 13 bases left between them. The CDR3 sequence is 16 residues long. CDR3 coding DNA: TGTGCCAGCAGTTTGGTTTTACAGAGCAACACCGGGGAGCTGTTTTTT. Its translation is CASSLVLQSNTGELFF.

The chain couples TRBV20-1 to TRBJ2-5; the match to TRBD2 covers 9 bases. The germline V gene encodes CDR1 DFQATT and CDR2 SNEGSKA (reference sequence). CDR3 size: 14 residues. V shed 3 bases and J 7 bases; nucleotides not matched to a gene: 9. The CDR3 bases are TGCAGTGCTAGTCCCAGCGGGGGGCCTGGGACCCAGTACTTC. Protein: CSASPSGGPGTQYF.

The J gene is TRBJ2-6, the V gene TRBV6-2 or TRBV6-3; D gene uncertain. Trimming stripped 6 bases from V and 0 bases from J, with 6 bases between. The CDR3 extends over 14 amino acids. Germline V gene sequence: CDR1 MNHEY, CDR2 SVGEGT. The CDR3 spells CASRADSGANVLTF. DNA for the CDR3: TGTGCCAGCAGAGCCGACTCTGGGGCCAACGTCCTGACTTTC.

The chain recombines TRBV7-9 with TRBJ2-7; 7 nucleotides align to TRBD1. Germline V CDR1 and CDR2: SEHNR, FQNEAQ (reference sequence). The CDR3 loop spans 13 amino acids. The V segment lost 0 bases and the J segment 6 bases; nucleotides outside the gene matches: 2. Written as DNA, the CDR3 is TGTGCCAGCAGCTTAGCCGGGACAGTCGAGCAGTACTTC. Translation: CASSLAGTVEQYF.

This clonotype was seen at least ten times. V usage is TRBV20-1 and J usage is TRBJ2-7; either TRBD1 or TRBD2 may supply D (5 bases each). CDR1 is DFQATT and CDR2 is SNEGSKA in the germline V gene (reference sequence). The CDR3 runs 13 residues. Trimming removed 3 bases from V and 3 bases from J, with 12 bases in between. The CDR3 here is CSARGPTLYEQYF. The DNA for the CDR3 is TGCAGTGCTAGGGGACCGACACTCTACGAGCAGTACTTC.

In this sample, this clonotype turned up many times. V is TRBV5-1 and J is TRBJ1-2, with 7 bases matching TRBD1. The CDR3 runs to 13 residues. V gave up 3 bases and J gave up 4 bases; unmatched junction bases: 3. Germline V gene sequence: CDR1 SGHRS, CDR2 YFSETQ. The CDR3 loop is CASSSGQFYGYTF. The CDR3, as DNA: TGCGCCAGCAGCTCGGGACAGTTCTATGGCTACACCTTC.

The CDR3 here is CASSQPALAGGRTYNEQFF. The CDR3 DNA is TGTGCCAGCAGCCAACCAGCCCTAGCGGGGGGGCGTACCTACAATGAGCAGTTCTTC. The chain carries TRBV11-2 and TRBJ2-1; TRBD2 matches at 12 bases. From germline, CDR1 is SGHAT and CDR2 FQNNGV. The CDR3 extends over 19 amino acids. V lost 5 bases, J lost 2 bases, and 13 bases stayed unmatched.